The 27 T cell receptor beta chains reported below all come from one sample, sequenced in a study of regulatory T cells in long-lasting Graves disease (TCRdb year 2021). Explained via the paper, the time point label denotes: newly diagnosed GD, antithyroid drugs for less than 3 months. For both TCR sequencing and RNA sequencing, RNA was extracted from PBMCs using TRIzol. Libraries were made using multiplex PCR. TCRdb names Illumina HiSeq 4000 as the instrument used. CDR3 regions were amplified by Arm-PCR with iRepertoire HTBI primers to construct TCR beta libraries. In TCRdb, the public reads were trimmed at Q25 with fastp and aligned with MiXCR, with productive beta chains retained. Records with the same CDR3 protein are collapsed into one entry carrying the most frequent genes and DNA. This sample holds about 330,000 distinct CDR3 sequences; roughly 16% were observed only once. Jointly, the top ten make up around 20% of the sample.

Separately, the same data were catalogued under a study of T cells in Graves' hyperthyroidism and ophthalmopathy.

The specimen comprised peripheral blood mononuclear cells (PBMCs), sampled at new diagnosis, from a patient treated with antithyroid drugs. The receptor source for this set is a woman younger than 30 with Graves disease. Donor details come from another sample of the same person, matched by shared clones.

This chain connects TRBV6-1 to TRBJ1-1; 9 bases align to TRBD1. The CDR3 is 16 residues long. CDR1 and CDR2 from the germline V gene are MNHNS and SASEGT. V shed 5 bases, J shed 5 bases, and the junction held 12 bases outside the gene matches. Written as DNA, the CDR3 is TGTGCCAGCAGTCAACTCCCGGGACAGGGCGCGACTGAAGCTTTCTTT. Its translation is CASSQLPGQGATEAFF.

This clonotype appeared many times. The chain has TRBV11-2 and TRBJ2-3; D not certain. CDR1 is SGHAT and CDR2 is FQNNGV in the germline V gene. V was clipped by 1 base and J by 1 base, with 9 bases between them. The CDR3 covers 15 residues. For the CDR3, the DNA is TGTGCCAGCAGCTTAGGGGCGCCCCGCACAGATACGCAGTATTTT. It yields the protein CASSLGAPRTDTQYF.

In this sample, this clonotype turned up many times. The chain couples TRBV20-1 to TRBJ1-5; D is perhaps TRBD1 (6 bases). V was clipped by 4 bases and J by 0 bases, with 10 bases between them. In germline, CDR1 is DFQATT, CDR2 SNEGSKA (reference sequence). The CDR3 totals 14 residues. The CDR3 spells CSAKGELSNQPQHF. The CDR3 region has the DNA TGCAGTGCTAAGGGGGAGCTTAGCAATCAGCCCCAGCATTTT.

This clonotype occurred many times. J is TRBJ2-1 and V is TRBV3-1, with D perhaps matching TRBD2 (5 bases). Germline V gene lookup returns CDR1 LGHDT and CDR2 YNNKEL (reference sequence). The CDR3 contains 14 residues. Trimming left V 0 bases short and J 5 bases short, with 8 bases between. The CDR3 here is CASSQDRLNNEQFF. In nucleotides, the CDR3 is TGTGCCAGCAGCCAAGACCGACTAAACAATGAGCAGTTCTTC.

In DNA form, the CDR3 reads TGTGCCAGCAGCTTTTCCTCCGGGCAGGGGTTCACTGAAGCTTTCTTT. Translation gives CASSFSSGQGFTEAFF. The chain joins TRBV7-9 to TRBJ1-1, with TRBD1 as a possible D gene (6 bases). The germline gives CDR1 SEHNR, CDR2 FQNEAQ (reference sequence). V was shortened by 3 bases and J by 4 bases, with 18 bases between the two germline ends. This CDR3 spans 16 amino acids.

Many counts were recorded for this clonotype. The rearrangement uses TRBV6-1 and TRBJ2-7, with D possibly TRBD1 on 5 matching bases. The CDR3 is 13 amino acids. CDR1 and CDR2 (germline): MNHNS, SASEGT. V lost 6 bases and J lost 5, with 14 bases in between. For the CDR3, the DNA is TGTGCCAGCAGCCCAGGGCGAAGCAACGAGCAGTACTTC. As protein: CASSPGRSNEQYF.

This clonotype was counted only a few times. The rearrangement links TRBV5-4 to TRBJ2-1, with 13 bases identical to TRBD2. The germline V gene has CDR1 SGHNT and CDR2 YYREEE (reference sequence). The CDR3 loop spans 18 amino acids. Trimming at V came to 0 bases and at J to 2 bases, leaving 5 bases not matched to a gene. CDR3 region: CASSLGLAGGQTYNEQFF. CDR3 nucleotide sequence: TGTGCCAGCAGCTTGGGACTAGCGGGGGGCCAGACCTACAATGAGCAGTTCTTC.

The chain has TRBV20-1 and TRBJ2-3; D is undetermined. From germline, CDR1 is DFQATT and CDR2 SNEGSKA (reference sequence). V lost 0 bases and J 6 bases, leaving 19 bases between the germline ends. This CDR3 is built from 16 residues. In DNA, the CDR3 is TGCAGTGCTAGAGATTTGTCACCAAGACGCGCGGATACGCAGTATTTT. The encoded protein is CSARDLSPRRADTQYF.

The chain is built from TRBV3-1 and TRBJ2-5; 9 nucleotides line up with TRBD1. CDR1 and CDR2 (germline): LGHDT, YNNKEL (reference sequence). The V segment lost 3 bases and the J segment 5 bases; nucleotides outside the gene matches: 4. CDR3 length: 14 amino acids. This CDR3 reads CASSQGTGLETQYF. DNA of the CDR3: TGTGCCAGCAGCCAGGGGACAGGGTTGGAGACCCAGTACTTC.

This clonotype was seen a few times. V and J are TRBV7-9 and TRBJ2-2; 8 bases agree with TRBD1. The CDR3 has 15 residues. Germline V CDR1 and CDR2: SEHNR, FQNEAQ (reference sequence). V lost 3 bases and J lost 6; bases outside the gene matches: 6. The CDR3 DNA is TGTGCCAGCAGCTTTGGCAGGGGGCTCCCCGGGGAGCTGTTTTTT. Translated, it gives CASSFGRGLPGELFF.

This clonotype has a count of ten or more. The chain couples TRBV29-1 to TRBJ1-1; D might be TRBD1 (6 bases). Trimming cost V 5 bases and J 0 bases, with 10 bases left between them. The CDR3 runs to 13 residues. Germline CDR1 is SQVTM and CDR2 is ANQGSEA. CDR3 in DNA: TGCAGCGTTACACAGGGAGTGAACACTGAAGCTTTCTTT. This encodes CSVTQGVNTEAFF.

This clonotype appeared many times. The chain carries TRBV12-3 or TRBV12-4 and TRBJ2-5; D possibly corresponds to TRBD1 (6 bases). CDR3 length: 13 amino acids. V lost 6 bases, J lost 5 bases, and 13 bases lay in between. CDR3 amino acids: CASRLTGLETQYF. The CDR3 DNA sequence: TGTGCCAGCAGGTTAACAGGGCTCGAGACCCAGTACTTC.

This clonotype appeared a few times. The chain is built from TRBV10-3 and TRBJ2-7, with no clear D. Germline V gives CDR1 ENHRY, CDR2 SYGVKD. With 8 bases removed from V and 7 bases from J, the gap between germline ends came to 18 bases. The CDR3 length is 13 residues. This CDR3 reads CAISANIAAEQYF. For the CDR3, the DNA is TGTGCCATCTCGGCAAACATAGCCGCTGAGCAGTACTTC.

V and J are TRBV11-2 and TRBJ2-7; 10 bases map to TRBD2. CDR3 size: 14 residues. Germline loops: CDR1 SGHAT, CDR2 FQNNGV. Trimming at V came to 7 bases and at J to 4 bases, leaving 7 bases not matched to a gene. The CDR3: CASNYSSGSYEQYF. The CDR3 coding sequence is TGTGCCAGCAATTATTCTAGCGGGAGTTACGAGCAGTACTTC. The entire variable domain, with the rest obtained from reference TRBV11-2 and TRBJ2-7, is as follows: EAGVAQSPRYKIIEKRQSVAFWCNPISGHATLYWYQQILGQGPKLLIQFQNNGVVDDSQLPKDRFSAERLKGVDSTLKIQPAKLEDSAVYLCASNYSSGSYEQYFGPGTRLTVT.

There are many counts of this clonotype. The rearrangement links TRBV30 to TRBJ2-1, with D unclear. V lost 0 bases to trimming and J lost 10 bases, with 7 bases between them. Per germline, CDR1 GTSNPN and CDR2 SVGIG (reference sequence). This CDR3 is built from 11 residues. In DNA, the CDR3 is TGTGCCTGGAGTGTACTCGACGAGCAGTTCTTC. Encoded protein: CAWSVLDEQFF.

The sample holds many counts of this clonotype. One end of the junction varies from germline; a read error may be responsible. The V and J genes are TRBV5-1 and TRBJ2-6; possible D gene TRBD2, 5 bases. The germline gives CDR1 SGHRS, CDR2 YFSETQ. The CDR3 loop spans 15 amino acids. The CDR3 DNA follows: TGTGCCAGCAGCTTGGTGGGGAGCGGGGCCAACGTCCTGACTTTC. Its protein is CASSLVGSGANVLTF.

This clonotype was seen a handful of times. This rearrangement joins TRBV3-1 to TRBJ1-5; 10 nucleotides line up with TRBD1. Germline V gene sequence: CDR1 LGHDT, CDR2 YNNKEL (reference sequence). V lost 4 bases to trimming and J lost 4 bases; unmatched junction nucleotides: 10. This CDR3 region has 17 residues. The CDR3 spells CASSRGEPGQGNQPQHF. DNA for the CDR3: TGTGCCAGCAGCCGAGGAGAACCGGGACAGGGGAATCAGCCCCAGCATTTT.

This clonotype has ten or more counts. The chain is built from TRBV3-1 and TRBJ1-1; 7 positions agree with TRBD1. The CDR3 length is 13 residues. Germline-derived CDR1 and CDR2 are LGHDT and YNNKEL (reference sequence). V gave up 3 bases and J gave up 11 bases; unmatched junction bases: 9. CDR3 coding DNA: TGTGCCAGCAGCCAGGACCGGACAGGCTGGGCTTTCTTT. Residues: CASSQDRTGWAFF.

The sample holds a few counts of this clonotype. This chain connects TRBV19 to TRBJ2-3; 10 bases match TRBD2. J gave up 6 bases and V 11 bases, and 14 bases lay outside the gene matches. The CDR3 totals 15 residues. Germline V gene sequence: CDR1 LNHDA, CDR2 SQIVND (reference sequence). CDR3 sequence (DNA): TGTGCCGCCGGACCTCCTAGCGGGGGAGGTGATACGCAGTATTTT. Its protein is CAAGPPSGGGDTQYF.

For the CDR3, the DNA is TGTGCCAGCAGTGAAGGGTCGCCGGTCGTCCTGACTTTC. Its protein is CASSEGSPVVLTF. This sequence joins TRBV6-1 and TRBJ2-6; no clear D. Germline V gives CDR1 MNHNS, CDR2 SASEGT. The CDR3 sequence is 13 residues long. V was cut by 1 base and J by 12 bases, with 10 bases left in between.

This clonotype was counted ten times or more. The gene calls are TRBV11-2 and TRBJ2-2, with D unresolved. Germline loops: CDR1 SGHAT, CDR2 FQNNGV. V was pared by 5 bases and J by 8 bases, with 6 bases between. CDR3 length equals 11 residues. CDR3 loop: CASSGVGELFF. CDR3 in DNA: TGTGCCAGCAGCGGGGTAGGGGAGCTGTTTTTT.

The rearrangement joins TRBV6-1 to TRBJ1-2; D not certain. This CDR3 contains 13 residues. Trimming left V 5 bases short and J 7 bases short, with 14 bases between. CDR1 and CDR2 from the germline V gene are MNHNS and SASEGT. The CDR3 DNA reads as TGTGCCAGCAGTCCGGGGTCCCGGGGTGGCTACACCTTC. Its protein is CASSPGSRGGYTF.

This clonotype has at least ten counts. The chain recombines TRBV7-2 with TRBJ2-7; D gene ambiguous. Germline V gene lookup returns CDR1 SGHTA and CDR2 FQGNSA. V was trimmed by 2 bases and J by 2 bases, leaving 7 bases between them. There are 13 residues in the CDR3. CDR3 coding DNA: TGTGCCAGCAGCTTACCCAGGACCTACGAGCAGTACTTC. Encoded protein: CASSLPRTYEQYF. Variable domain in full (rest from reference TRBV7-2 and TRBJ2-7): GAGVSQSPSNKVTEKGKDVELRCDPISGHTALYWYRQSLGQGLEFLIYFQGNSAPDKSGLPSDRFSAERTGGSVSTLTIQRTQQEDSAVYLCASSLPRTYEQYFGPGTRLTVT.

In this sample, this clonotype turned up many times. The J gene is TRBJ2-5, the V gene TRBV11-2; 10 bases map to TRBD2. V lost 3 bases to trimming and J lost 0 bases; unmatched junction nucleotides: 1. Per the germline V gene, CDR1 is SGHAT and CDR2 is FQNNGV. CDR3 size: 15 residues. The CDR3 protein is CASSFGLADQETQYF. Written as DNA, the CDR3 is TGTGCCAGCAGCTTCGGACTAGCGGACCAAGAGACCCAGTACTTC.

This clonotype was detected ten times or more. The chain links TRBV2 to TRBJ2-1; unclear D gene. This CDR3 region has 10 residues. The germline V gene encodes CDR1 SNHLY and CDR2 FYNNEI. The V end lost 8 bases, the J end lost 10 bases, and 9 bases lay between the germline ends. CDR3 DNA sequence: TGTGCCAGCCAAGGATCGGAGCAGTTCTTC. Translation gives CASQGSEQFF.

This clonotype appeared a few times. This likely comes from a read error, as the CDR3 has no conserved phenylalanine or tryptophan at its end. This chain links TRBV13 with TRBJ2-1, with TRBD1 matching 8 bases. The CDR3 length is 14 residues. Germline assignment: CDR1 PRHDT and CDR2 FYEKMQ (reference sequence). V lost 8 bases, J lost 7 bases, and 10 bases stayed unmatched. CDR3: CASRDQGARNEQFL. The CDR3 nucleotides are TGTGCCAGCCGTGACCAGGGGGCGAGGAATGAGCAGTTCCTC.

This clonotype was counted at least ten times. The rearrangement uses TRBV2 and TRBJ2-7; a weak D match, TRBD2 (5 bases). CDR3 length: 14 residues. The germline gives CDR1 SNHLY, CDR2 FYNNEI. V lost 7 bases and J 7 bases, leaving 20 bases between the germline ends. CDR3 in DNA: TGTGCCAGCACTACAACGGGGTATTCGAGGGAGCAGTACTTC. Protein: CASTTTGYSREQYF.